This record concerns one T cell receptor (beta chain) sequence. What it binds is unknown. The germline V gene has CDR1 SGHDN and CDR2 FVKESK. V was cut by 4 bases and J by 3 bases, with 16 bases left in between. This CDR3 has 15 residues. This record belongs to a study of shared clonotypes between healthy human individuals. The study's findings and limits: Represented diversity, genetic and exposure-history alike, was limited by few donors.

It was CD45RO-negative cells, positively selected for CCR7, that made up naive CD8 cells, with terminally differentiated effector memory CD45RA+ cells excluded. The assay was immunoSEQ multiplex PCR, and TCRdb's table has in-frame clones only and misses some. The data contain hundreds of thousands of clones, approximately 92% of them seen just once; the ten biggest clones take up 24%. J is TRBJ2-7 and V is TRBV14; D is unresolved. This clonotype was obtained from a man aged 25-45 years in good health. The sample taken for sequencing was naive CD8+ T cells sorted from blood. This CDR3 is CASSPVGHGDYEQYF. The CDR3 coding sequence is TGTGCCAGCAGCCCGGTAGGGCACGGAGACTACGAGCAGTACTTC. The complete variable domain, with remaining parts taken from reference TRBV14 and TRBJ2-7, reads EAGVTQFPSHSVIEKGQTVTLRCDPISGHDNLYWYRRVMGKEIKFLLHFVKESKQDESGMPNNRFLAERTGGTYSTLKVQPAELEDSGVYFCASSPVGHGDYEQYFGPGTRLTVT.